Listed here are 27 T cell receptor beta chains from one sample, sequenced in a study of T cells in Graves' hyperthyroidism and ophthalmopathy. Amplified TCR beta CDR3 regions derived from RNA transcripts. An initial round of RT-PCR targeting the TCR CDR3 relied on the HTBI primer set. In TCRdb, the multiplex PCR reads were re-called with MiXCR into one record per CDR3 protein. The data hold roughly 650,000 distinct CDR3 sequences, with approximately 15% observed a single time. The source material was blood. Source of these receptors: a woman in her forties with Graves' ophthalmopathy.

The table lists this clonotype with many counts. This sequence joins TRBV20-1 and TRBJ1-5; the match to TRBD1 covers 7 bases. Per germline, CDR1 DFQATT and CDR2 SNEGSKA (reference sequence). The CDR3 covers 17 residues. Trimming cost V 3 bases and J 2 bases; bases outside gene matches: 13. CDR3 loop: CSASPGAGGGGNQPQHF. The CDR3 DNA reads TGCAGTGCTAGTCCCGGGGCAGGGGGTGGCGGCAATCAGCCCCAGCATTTT.

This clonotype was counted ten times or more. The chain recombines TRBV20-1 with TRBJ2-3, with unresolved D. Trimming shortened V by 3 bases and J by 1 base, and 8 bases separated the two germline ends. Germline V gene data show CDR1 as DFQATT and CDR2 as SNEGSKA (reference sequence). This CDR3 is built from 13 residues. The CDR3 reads CSASSTRTDTQYF. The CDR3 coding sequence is TGCAGTGCTAGTTCTACCCGCACAGATACGCAGTATTTT.

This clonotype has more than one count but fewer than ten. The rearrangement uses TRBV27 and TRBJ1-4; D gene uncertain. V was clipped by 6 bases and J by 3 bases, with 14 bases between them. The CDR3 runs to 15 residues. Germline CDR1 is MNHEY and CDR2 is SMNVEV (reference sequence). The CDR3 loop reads CASSFSRAPNEKLFF. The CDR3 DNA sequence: TGTGCCAGCAGCTTCTCCCGGGCCCCTAATGAAAAACTGTTTTTT.

The CDR3 here is CAIDSTSDSNTGELFF. The CDR3 bases are TGTGCCATTGACTCGACTAGCGACTCTAACACCGGGGAGCTGTTTTTT. The gene calls are TRBV10-3 and TRBJ2-2; 8 bases are a match to TRBD2. The V segment lost 9 bases and the J segment 2 bases; nucleotides outside the gene matches: 11. Germline V gene sequence: CDR1 ENHRY, CDR2 SYGVKD. The CDR3 spans 16 residues.

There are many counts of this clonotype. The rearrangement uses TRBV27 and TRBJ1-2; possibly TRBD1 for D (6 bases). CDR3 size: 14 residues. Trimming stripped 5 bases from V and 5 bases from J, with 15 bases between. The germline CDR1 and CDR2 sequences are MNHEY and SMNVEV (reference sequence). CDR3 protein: CASSEQGGSYGYTF. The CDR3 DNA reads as TGTGCCAGCAGTGAACAGGGAGGATCATATGGCTACACCTTC.

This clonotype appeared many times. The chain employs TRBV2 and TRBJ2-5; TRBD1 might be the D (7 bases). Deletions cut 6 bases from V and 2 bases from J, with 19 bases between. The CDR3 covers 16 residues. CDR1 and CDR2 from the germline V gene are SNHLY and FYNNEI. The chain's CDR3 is CASSLLGGRGQETQYF. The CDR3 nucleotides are TGTGCCAGCAGCCTACTGGGGGGCAGGGGGCAAGAGACCCAGTACTTC. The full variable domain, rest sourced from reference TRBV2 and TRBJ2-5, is EPEVTQTPSHQVTQMGQEVILRCVPISNHLYFYWYRQILGQKVEFLVSFYNNEISEKSEIFDDQFSVERPDGSNFTLKIRSTKLEDSAMYFCASSLLGGRGQETQYFGPGTRLLVL.

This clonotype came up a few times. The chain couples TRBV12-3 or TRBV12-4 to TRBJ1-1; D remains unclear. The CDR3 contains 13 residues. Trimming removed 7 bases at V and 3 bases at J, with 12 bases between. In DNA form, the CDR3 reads TGTGCCAGCACCCGGTTTGGCGACACTGAAGCTTTCTTT. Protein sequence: CASTRFGDTEAFF.

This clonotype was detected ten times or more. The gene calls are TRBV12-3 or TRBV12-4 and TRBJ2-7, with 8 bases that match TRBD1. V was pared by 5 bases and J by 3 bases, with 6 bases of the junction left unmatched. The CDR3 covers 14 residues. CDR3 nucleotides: TGTGCCAGCAGTGCTCAGGGGGCTAGCTACGAGCAGTACTTC. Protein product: CASSAQGASYEQYF.

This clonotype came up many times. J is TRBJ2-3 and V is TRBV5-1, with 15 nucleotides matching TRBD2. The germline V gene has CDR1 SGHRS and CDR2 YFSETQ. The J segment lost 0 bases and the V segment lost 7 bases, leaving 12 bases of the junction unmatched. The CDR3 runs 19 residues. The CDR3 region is CASAYDGLAGGSSTDTQYF. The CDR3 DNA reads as TGCGCCAGCGCTTACGATGGACTAGCGGGAGGGAGTAGCACAGATACGCAGTATTTT.

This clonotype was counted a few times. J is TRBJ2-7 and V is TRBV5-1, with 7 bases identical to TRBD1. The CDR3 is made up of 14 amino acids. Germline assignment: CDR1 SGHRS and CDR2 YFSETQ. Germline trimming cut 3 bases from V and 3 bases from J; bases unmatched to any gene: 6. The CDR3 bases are TGCGCCAGCAGCTCGAACGCAGGGGGCTACGAGCAGTACTTC. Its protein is CASSSNAGGYEQYF.

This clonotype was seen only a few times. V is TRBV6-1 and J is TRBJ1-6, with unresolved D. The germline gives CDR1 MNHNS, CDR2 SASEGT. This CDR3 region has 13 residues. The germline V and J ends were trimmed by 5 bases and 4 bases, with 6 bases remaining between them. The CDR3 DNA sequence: TGTGCCAGCAGTCAGAAATATAATTCACCCCTCCACTTT. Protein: CASSQKYNSPLHF.

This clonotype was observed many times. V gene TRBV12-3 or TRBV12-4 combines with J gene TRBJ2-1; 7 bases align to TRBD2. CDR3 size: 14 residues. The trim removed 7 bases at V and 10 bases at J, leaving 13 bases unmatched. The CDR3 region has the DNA TGTGCCAGCACCCTGGGCCTAGCGGCTAGGGAGCAGTTCTTC. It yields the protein CASTLGLAAREQFF.

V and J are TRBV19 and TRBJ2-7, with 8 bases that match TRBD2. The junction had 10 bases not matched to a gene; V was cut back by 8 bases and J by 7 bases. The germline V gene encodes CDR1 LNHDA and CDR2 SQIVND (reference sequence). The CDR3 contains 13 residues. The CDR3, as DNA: TGTGCCAGTTCCGGGACTAGTGGTTTAGAGCAGTACTTC. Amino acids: CASSGTSGLEQYF.

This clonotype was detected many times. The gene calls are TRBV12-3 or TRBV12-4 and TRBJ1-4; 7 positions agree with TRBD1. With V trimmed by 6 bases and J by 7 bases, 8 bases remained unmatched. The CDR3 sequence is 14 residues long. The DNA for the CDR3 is TGTGCCAGCAGAAAGACAGGGAGCTCTGAAAAACTGTTTTTT. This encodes CASRKTGSSEKLFF.

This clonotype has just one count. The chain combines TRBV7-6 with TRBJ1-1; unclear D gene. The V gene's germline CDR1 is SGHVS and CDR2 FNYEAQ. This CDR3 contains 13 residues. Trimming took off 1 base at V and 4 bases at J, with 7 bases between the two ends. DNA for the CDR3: TGTGCCAGCAGCTTAGGTTTTGGCACTGAAGCTTTCTTT. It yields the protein CASSLGFGTEAFF. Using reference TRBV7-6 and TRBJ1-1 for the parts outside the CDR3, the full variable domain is GAGVSQSPRYKVTKRGQDVALRCDPISGHVSLYWYRQALGQGPEFLTYFNYEAQQDKSGLPNDRFSAERPEGSISTLTIQRTEQRDSAMYRCASSLGFGTEAFFGQGTRLTVV.

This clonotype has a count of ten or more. The CDR3 coding sequence is TGTGCCAGCAGTTGGGACGCCGGGGCCGGGGAGCTGTTTTTT. Encoded protein: CASSWDAGAGELFF. V usage is TRBV2 and J usage is TRBJ2-2; D is tentatively TRBD1 or TRBD2 (5 bases each). The length of the CDR3 is 14 residues. The germline V gene encodes CDR1 SNHLY and CDR2 FYNNEI. Trimming took off 5 bases at V and 6 bases at J, with 13 bases between the two ends.

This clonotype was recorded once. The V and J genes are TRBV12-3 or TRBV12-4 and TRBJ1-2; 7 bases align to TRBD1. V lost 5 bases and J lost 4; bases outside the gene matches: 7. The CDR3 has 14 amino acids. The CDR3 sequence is CASSGRDSGYGYTF. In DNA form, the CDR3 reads TGTGCCAGCAGTGGCCGGGACAGTGGCTATGGCTACACCTTC.

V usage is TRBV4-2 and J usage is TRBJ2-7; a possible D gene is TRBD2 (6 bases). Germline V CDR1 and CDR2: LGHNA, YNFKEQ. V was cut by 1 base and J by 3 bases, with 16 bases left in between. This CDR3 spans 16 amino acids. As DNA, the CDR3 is TGTGCCAGCAGCCAAGGCCTCCGGGACTCTGGCTACGAGCAGTACTTC. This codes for CASSQGLRDSGYEQYF.

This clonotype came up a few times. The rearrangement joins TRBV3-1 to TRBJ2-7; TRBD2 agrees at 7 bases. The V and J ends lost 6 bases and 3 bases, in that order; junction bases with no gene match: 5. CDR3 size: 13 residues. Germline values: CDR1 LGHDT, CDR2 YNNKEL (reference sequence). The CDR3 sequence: CASSRDYNYEQYF. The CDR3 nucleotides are TGTGCCAGCAGTCGGGACTACAACTACGAGCAGTACTTC.

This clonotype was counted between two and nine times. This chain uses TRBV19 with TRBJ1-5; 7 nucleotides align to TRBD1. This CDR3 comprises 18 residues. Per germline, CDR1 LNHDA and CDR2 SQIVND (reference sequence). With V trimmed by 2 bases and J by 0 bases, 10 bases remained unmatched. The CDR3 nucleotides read TGTGCCAGTAGTATAATTGCCCAGGACAGGCATAGCAATCAGCCCCAGCATTTT. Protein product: CASSIIAQDRHSNQPQHF.

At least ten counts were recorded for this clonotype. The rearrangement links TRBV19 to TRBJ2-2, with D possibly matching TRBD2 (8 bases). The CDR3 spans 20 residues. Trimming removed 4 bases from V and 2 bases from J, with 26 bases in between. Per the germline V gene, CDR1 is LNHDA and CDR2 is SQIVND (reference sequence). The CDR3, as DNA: TGTGCCAGTAGTAGGAGGGGGCTAGCGGGCGTTTCTCCAAACACCGGGGAGCTGTTTTTT. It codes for CASSRRGLAGVSPNTGELFF.

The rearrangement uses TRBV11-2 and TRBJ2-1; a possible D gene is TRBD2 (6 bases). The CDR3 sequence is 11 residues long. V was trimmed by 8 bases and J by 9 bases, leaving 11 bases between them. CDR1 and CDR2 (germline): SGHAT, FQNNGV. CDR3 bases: TGTGCCAGCTCTGGGGGGATTGAGCAGTTCTTC. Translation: CASSGGIEQFF.

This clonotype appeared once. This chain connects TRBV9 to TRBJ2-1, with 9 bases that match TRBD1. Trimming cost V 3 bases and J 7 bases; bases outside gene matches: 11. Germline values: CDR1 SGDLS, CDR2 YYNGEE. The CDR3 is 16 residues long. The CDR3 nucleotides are TGTGCCAGCAGCGGCTCCGGGACAGGGTTTATAAATGAGCAGTTCTTC. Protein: CASSGSGTGFINEQFF.

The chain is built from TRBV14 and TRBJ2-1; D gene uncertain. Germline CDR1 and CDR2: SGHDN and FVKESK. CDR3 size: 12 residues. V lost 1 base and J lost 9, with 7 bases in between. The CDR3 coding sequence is TGTGCCAGCAGCCAAGTAGGGTTTGAGCAGTTCTTC. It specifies CASSQVGFEQFF.

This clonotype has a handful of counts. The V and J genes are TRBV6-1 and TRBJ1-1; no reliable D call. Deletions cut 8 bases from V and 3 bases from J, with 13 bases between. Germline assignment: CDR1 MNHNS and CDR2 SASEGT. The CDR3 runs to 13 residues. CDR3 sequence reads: CASATDEHTEAFF. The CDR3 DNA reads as TGTGCCAGCGCCACAGATGAACACACTGAAGCTTTCTTT.

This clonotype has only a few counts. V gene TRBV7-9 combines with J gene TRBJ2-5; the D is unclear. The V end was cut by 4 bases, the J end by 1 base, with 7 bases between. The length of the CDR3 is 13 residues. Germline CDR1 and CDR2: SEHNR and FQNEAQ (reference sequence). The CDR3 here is CASSWLSQETQYF. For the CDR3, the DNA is TGTGCCAGCAGCTGGTTAAGCCAAGAGACCCAGTACTTC. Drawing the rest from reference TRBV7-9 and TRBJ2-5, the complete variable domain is DTGVSQNPRHKITKRGQNVTFRCDPISEHNRLYWYRQTLGQGPEFLTYFQNEAQLEKSRLLSDRFSAERPKGSFSTLEIQRTEQGDSAMYLCASSWLSQETQYFGPGTRLLVL.

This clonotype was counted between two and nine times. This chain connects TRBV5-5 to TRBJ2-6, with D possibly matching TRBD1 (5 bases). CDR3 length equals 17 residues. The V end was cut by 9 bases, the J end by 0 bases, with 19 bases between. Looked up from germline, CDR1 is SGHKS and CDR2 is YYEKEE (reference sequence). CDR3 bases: TGTGCCAAAAAGTCGGGCGACAGACACTCTGGGGCCAACGTCCTGACTTTC. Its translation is CAKKSGDRHSGANVLTF.